This TCR beta chain came from a study of Graves' ophthalmopathy and Graves' hyperthyroidism. Looking at the study overall: Being free of ophthalmopathy for 18 months of follow-up defined stable hyperthyroidism. Findings and limits, study-wide: Among thyroid clonotypes expanded above 0.001 frequency, most also appeared in blood.

The length of the CDR3 is 15 residues. With regard to this clonotype: Its antigen is unidentified.

Transcripts of RNA were the source for amplifying TCR beta CDR3 regions. An opening RT-PCR round employed HTBI primers and preceded a second-round multiplex PCR. MiXCR was run by TCRdb on the multiplex PCR reads, yielding one entry per CDR3 protein. The sample includes 450,000 to 600,000 distinct CDR3 sequences, under 40% of them seen just once. It was on clinical symptoms, serum thyroxine, TRAb, thyroid ultrasound and orbital computed tomography that diagnosis relied. The chain couples TRBV12-3 or TRBV12-4 to TRBJ2-7; D may match TRBD1 or TRBD2 (5 bases each). The J call is uncertain, as TRBJ2-1 better fits the DNA end. Sequenced material: peripheral blood or thyroid tissue (not recorded which). The sequence was obtained from an adult man with Graves' hyperthyroidism. The CDR3 coding sequence is TGTGCCAGCAGTTTAGCCCATAGGGGACACAATGAGCAGTTCTTC. Its protein product is CASSLAHRGHNEQFF.